What follows are 26 T cell receptor beta chains derived from one specimen sequenced in a study of blood T cell repertoires in COVID-19. Method: immunoSEQ multiplex PCR; TCRdb's copy keeps in-frame clones and lacks some. Of approximately 400,000 clones listed, around 87% are singletons. The sample consisted of PBMCs or T cells enriched from blood (not recorded which). The receptors were sampled from a young man who had recovered from COVID-19.

V usage is TRBV19 and J usage is TRBJ1-2; D unclear. CDR1 is LNHDA and CDR2 is SQIVND in the germline V gene (reference sequence). The CDR3 is 14 amino acids. Trimming took off 4 bases at V and 0 bases at J, with 9 bases between the two ends. The CDR3 DNA follows: TGTGCCAGTAGTAACCAGGCGACTAACTATGGCTACACCTTC. Amino acids: CASSNQATNYGYTF.

This clone was seen once. The chain is built from TRBV9 and TRBJ2-3; weak D call: TRBD2 (7 bases). V lost 4 bases, J lost 4 bases, and 13 bases lay in between. CDR1 SGDLS and CDR2 YYNGEE come from the germline V gene. There are 14 residues in the CDR3. DNA for the CDR3: TGTGCCAGCAGCTCGGGGGGCGTCGCAGATACGCAGTATTTT. It codes for CASSSGGVADTQYF.

The CDR3: CASSQSRDRGLTNEKLFF. Written as DNA, the CDR3 is TGCGCCAGCAGCCAATCTCGGGACAGGGGGCTAACTAATGAAAAACTGTTTTTT. This sequence joins TRBV4-1 and TRBJ1-4, with TRBD1 matching 12 bases. V lost 2 bases to trimming and J lost 1 base; unmatched junction nucleotides: 5. Germline CDR1 and CDR2: MGHRA and YSYEKL. The CDR3 is 18 residues long.

The gene calls are TRBV9 and TRBJ2-3; 11 positions match TRBD1. CDR3 length equals 16 residues. Trimming cost V 2 bases and J 2 bases; bases outside gene matches: 4. Germline-derived CDR1 and CDR2 are SGDLS and YYNGEE. CDR3: CASSVGQGVVTDTQYF. The DNA for the CDR3 is TGTGCCAGCAGCGTGGGACAGGGGGTAGTCACAGATACGCAGTATTTT.

This chain joins TRBV28 and TRBJ1-6, with TRBD1 identical over 7 bases. Germline V gene lookup returns CDR1 MDHEN and CDR2 SYDVKM. This CDR3 spans 15 amino acids. The J segment lost 2 bases and the V segment lost 6 bases, leaving 4 bases of the junction unmatched. CDR3 protein: CASSPGQTYNSPLHF. The DNA of the CDR3 is TGTGCCAGCAGCCCGGGACAGACCTATAATTCACCCCTCCACTTT.

The J gene is TRBJ1-4, the V gene TRBV9; 8 bases map to TRBD1. V lost 4 bases to trimming and J lost 3 bases; unmatched junction nucleotides: 5. The CDR3 contains 15 residues. Germline CDR1 is SGDLS and CDR2 is YYNGEE. The CDR3 region is CASSPTGAANEKLFF. For the CDR3, the DNA is TGTGCCAGCAGCCCGACAGGGGCGGCTAATGAAAAACTGTTTTTT.

This rearrangement joins TRBV5-1 to TRBJ1-4, with D possibly matching TRBD1 (5 bases). Trimming removed 2 bases from V and 3 bases from J, with 14 bases in between. This CDR3 is 16 amino acids long. Germline V CDR1 and CDR2: SGHRS, YFSETQ. CDR3 sequence reads: CASSFYLGQANEKLFF. The CDR3 DNA is TGCGCCAGCAGCTTTTATCTGGGGCAGGCTAATGAAAAACTGTTTTTT.

The chain uses TRBV27 and TRBJ1-2, with TRBD1 matching over 10 bases. After removal of 4 bases from V and 2 bases from J, the junction contained 4 bases not matched to a gene. This CDR3 spans 15 amino acids. Germline CDR1 MNHEY, CDR2 SMNVEV (reference sequence). The CDR3 sequence is CASSSPGQGNYGYTF. The CDR3 DNA reads TGTGCCAGCAGTTCACCGGGACAGGGGAACTATGGCTACACCTTC.

This clone turned up a few times. The CDR3 coding sequence is TGTGCCAGCAGCCAAGAGGCCGCCGTTCGTGTCACCGGGGAGCTGTTTTTT. This encodes CASSQEAAVRVTGELFF. The chain couples TRBV4-2 to TRBJ2-2; D call uncertain. This CDR3 contains 17 residues. CDR1 is LGHNA and CDR2 is YNFKEQ in the germline V gene. The V gene lost 0 bases and the J gene lost 4 bases, with 15 bases spanning the gap.

This chain uses TRBV11-2 with TRBJ1-4; 7 nucleotides align to TRBD1. Germline CDR1 SGHAT, CDR2 FQNNGV. The CDR3 consists of 14 residues. V lost 5 bases to trimming and J lost 7 bases; unmatched junction nucleotides: 7. CDR3 loop: CASSVGTVSEKLFF. CDR3 DNA: TGTGCCAGCAGCGTTGGGACAGTGTCTGAAAAACTGTTTTTT.

This chain joins TRBV6-4 and TRBJ1-2; D not resolved. CDR3 length: 15 amino acids. Germline CDR1 reads MRHNA; CDR2 reads SNTAGT. Trimming left V 0 bases short and J 6 bases short, with 14 bases between. DNA for the CDR3: TGTGCCAGCAGTGACTCGGGGAGGGTGGATGATGGCTACACCTTC. It encodes CASSDSGRVDDGYTF.

This clone was observed a single time. The chain employs TRBV2 and TRBJ2-7, with D perhaps matching TRBD1 (6 bases). Germline V gene lookup returns CDR1 SNHLY and CDR2 FYNNEI. The ends were cut back, 3 bases at V and 3 bases at J, with 18 bases in the middle. The CDR3 covers 16 residues. Here the CDR3 reads CASSDLLGHPIYEQYF. Here the CDR3 DNA reads TGTGCCAGCAGTGATTTATTGGGACACCCCATCTACGAGCAGTACTTC. The entire variable domain, with the rest obtained from reference TRBV2 and TRBJ2-7, is as follows: EPEVTQTPSHQVTQMGQEVILRCVPISNHLYFYWYRQILGQKVEFLVSFYNNEISEKSEIFDDQFSVERPDGSNFTLKIRSTKLEDSAMYFCASSDLLGHPIYEQYFGPGTRLTVT.

The chain is built from TRBV9 and TRBJ2-7, with 8 bases lining up with TRBD2. Looked up from germline, CDR1 is SGDLS and CDR2 is YYNGEE. The CDR3 covers 15 residues. V gave up 0 bases and J gave up 0 bases; unmatched junction bases: 2. The CDR3 spells CASSVVAGSSYEQYF. The CDR3 nucleotides read TGTGCCAGCAGCGTAGTAGCGGGGAGCTCCTACGAGCAGTACTTC.

The sample holds one count of this clone. V and J are TRBV29-1 and TRBJ1-1; 10 bases agree with TRBD1. The ends lost 1 base at V and 11 bases at J; junction bases unmatched: 4. CDR1 SQVTM and CDR2 ANQGSEA come from the germline V gene. There are 12 residues in the CDR3. The CDR3 region has the DNA TGCAGCGTTGAAGCGAAGGGACAGGGGGCTTTCTTT. Its protein is CSVEAKGQGAFF.

The chain combines TRBV2 with TRBJ2-3; 12 bases map to TRBD1. Germline V gene lookup returns CDR1 SNHLY and CDR2 FYNNEI. CDR3 length equals 15 residues. Germline trimming cut 9 bases from V and 4 bases from J; bases unmatched to any gene: 8. Written as DNA, the CDR3 is TGTGCCAGTAGCTCCGGGACAGGGGGCGCAGATACGCAGTATTTT. Amino acid sequence: CASSSGTGGADTQYF.

The gene calls are TRBV6-1 and TRBJ2-3, with D maybe TRBD1 (5 bases). This CDR3 region has 18 residues. CDR1 is MNHNS and CDR2 is SASEGT in the germline V gene. The V end lost 4 bases, the J end lost 4 bases, and 24 bases lay between the germline ends. CDR3 DNA: TGTGCCAGCAGTGGGCCTGGACCTGGGGCAGGGTTTCCAGATACGCAGTATTTT. Translated: CASSGPGPGAGFPDTQYF.

This clone was seen a single time. CDR3 DNA: TGTGCCAGCAGCTTAGGGGAGGGGAGTAGGACTGAAGCTTTCTTT. This translates into CASSLGEGSRTEAFF. V is TRBV7-8 and J is TRBJ1-1; D might be TRBD1 (5 bases). Trimming pared 1 base from V and 5 bases from J, leaving 14 bases between. Germline V gene lookup returns CDR1 SGHVS and CDR2 FQNEAQ. This CDR3 spans 15 amino acids.

This clone was counted a few times. The same CDR3 can be traced to other DNA sequences in this sample. The chain links TRBV12-3 or TRBV12-4 to TRBJ1-1, with TRBD1 as a possible D gene (5 bases). The CDR3 extends over 13 amino acids. V lost 4 bases and J lost 3, with 9 bases in between. CDR3 in amino acids: CASSYRGDTEAFF. CDR3 coding DNA: TGTGCCAGCAGTTATAGGGGCGACACTGAAGCTTTCTTT.

The chain recombines TRBV5-4 with TRBJ2-1, with TRBD2 matching 12 bases. CDR1 SGHNT and CDR2 YYREEE come from the germline V gene (reference sequence). This CDR3 comprises 13 residues. The junction had 9 bases not matched to a gene; V was cut back by 10 bases and J by 10 bases. This CDR3 reads CAVGLAGGLEQFF. The CDR3 bases are TGTGCCGTTGGGCTAGCGGGGGGGCTCGAGCAGTTCTTC.

The gene calls are TRBV5-4 and TRBJ2-1; 8 bases line up with TRBD2. V dropped 4 bases and J dropped 6; count of bases not matched to a gene: 6. The CDR3 sequence is 14 residues long. CDR1 and CDR2 (germline): SGHNT, YYREEE (reference sequence). As DNA, the CDR3 is TGTGCCAGCAGCCGTCCTACTAGCGGCAATGAGCAGTTCTTC. Protein product: CASSRPTSGNEQFF.

The CDR3, as DNA: TGTGCCAGCAGCGGACAGGGGGCCGGAGGGTCACCCCTCCACTTT. Amino acids: CASSGQGAGGSPLHF. The chain is built from TRBV21-1 and TRBJ1-6; TRBD1 was called by the table and not checked on the DNA. TRBV21-1 is termed a pseudogene. This CDR3 region has 15 residues.

V and J are TRBV4-3 and TRBJ1-4, with 10 bases fitting TRBD1. CDR1 is LGHNA, CDR2 YSLEER, per germline. The CDR3 contains 18 residues. V shed 3 bases and J 5 bases; nucleotides not matched to a gene: 12. The CDR3 nucleotides are TGCGCCAGCAGCCATTCCGTCTGGCCGGGACAGGGGAATGAAAAACTGTTTTTT. Its translation: CASSHSVWPGQGNEKLFF.

The chain joins TRBV5-1 to TRBJ2-2; the match to TRBD2 covers 14 bases. The CDR3 is made up of 18 amino acids. The germline gives CDR1 SGHRS, CDR2 YFSETQ. The junction had 6 bases not matched to a gene; V was cut back by 5 bases and J by 0 bases. This CDR3 is CASSPGLAGGSNTGELFF. The CDR3 region has the DNA TGCGCCAGCAGTCCCGGACTAGCGGGGGGATCGAACACCGGGGAGCTGTTTTTT.

Turning to this clone: The sample contains more than one DNA sequence encoding this CDR3. V and J are TRBV18 and TRBJ2-3; 7 bases match TRBD2. V dropped 0 bases and J dropped 3; count of bases not matched to a gene: 0. The length of the CDR3 is 14 residues. Per the germline V gene, CDR1 is KGHSH and CDR2 is LQKENI. CDR3 coding DNA: TGTGCCAGCTCACCACCGGGACTAACAGATACGCAGTATTTT. This codes for CASSPPGLTDTQYF.

This sequence joins TRBV7-2 and TRBJ2-5; 16 bases are shared with TRBD2. The germline CDR1 and CDR2 sequences are SGHTA and FQGNSA. After removal of 4 bases from V and 5 bases from J, the junction contained 13 bases not matched to a gene. The CDR3 has 19 residues. CDR3 nucleotides: TGTGCCAGCAGCTCGAAGGGACTAGCGGGGGGGCCCGGTCGGGAGACCCAGTACTTC. It codes for CASSSKGLAGGPGRETQYF.

This chain connects TRBV15 to TRBJ1-1; D not resolved. Trimming removed 1 base at V and 0 bases at J, with 6 bases between. The CDR3 length is 14 residues. Germline CDR1 LNHNV, CDR2 YYDKDF (reference sequence). The CDR3 bases are TGTGCCACCAGCAGAGCGGGGATGAACACTGAAGCTTTCTTT. Amino acids: CATSRAGMNTEAFF.